The next 5 T cell receptor beta chains were all read from a single sample in a study of cytomegalovirus exposure and HLA in healthy donors. This PCR relied on a set of 60 Vbeta primers and 13 Jbeta primers. Sequencing used immunoSEQ multiplex PCR; TCRdb keeps in-frame clones, though not all of them. The repertoire holds over 200,000 clones, with approximately 90% as singletons. Material: PBMCs. Receptor source: a woman aged 18-29 years in good health and CMV-seronegative.

This rearrangement joins TRBV18 to TRBJ1-2; 10 bases map to TRBD1. Germline CDR1 and CDR2: KGHSH and LQKENI. The ends lost 2 bases at V and 4 bases at J; junction bases unmatched: 4. The CDR3 is 15 amino acids. DNA for the CDR3: TGTGCCAGCTCACCAGGACAGGGGGGACCCTATGGCTACACCTTC. Amino acids: CASSPGQGGPYGYTF.

This chain uses TRBV7-8 with TRBJ2-7, with D possibly TRBD1 on 6 matching bases. V was cut by 5 bases and J by 0 bases, with 14 bases left in between. The length of the CDR3 is 15 residues. CDR1 and CDR2 (germline): SGHVS, FQNEAQ. CDR3 loop: CASSLDRLSSYEQYF. CDR3 nucleotides: TGTGCCAGCAGCCTCGACAGGTTGAGCTCCTACGAGCAGTACTTC.

The chain has TRBV30 and TRBJ2-1; 8 nucleotides align to TRBD2. The CDR3 extends over 15 amino acids. J was trimmed by 5 bases and V by 4 bases; bases with no gene match: 10. Germline V CDR1 and CDR2: GTSNPN, SVGIG (reference sequence). CDR3 in amino acids: CAWTSWREADNEQFF. As DNA, the CDR3 is TGTGCCTGGACTTCGTGGCGGGAGGCGGACAATGAGCAGTTCTTC.

This chain connects TRBV9 to TRBJ2-2; D gene uncertain. The CDR3 spans 15 residues. The ends were cut back, 1 base at V and 7 bases at J, with 14 bases in the middle. Germline CDR1 is SGDLS and CDR2 is YYNGEE. DNA for the CDR3: TGTGCCAGCAGCGTATCCAGCGAGATAAGCGGGGAGCTGTTTTTT. This codes for CASSVSSEISGELFF.

The rearrangement uses TRBV2 and TRBJ2-1; a possible D gene is TRBD1 (6 bases). CDR3 length: 19 amino acids. Looked up from germline, CDR1 is SNHLY and CDR2 is FYNNEI. V lost 1 base and J lost 2, with 21 bases in between. CDR3 in amino acids: CASSEVNTGPLSPYNEQFF. CDR3 in DNA: TGTGCCAGCAGTGAAGTCAATACAGGGCCCCTTTCCCCCTACAATGAGCAGTTCTTC.